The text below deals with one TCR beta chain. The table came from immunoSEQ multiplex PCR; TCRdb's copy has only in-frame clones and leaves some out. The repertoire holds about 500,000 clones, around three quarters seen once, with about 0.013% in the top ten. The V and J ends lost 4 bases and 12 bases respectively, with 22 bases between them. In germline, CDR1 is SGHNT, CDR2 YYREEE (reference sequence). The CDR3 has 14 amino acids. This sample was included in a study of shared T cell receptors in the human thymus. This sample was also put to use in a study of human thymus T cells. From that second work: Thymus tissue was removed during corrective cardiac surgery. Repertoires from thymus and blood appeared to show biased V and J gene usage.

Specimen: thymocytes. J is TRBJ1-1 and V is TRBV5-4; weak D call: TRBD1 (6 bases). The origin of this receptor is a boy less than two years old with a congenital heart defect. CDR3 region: CASSPYREPRLTFF. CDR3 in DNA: TGTGCCAGCAGCCCCTACAGGGAACCCCGATTAACTTTCTTT.